These 16 T cell receptor beta chains were all obtained from the same sample, sequenced in a study of blood T cell repertoires in COVID-19. Sequenced by immunoSEQ multiplex PCR; TCRdb stores in-frame clones only, minus some. The table lists about 200,000 clones, more than 80% of them singletons. Sequencing was carried out using peripheral blood. Every receptor here comes from a middle-aged man with acute or convalescent COVID-19.

The rearrangement links TRBV7-2 to TRBJ2-7; D unresolved. CDR3 length equals 13 residues. The V gene lost 1 base and the J gene lost 2 bases, with 6 bases spanning the gap. Germline V gene sequence: CDR1 SGHTA, CDR2 FQGNSA. The CDR3 coding sequence is TGTGCCAGCAGCTTAGTCCCCGCCTACGAGCAGTACTTC. It codes for CASSLVPAYEQYF.

This clone appeared many times. This rearrangement joins TRBV10-3 to TRBJ2-5; TRBD2 matches 12 bases. Germline trimming cut 8 bases from V and 5 bases from J; bases unmatched to any gene: 6. CDR3 length equals 14 residues. Germline V gene lookup returns CDR1 ENHRY and CDR2 SYGVKD. CDR3 amino acids: CAIGRLAGVETQYF. CDR3 nucleotides: TGTGCCATCGGGAGACTAGCGGGGGTTGAGACCCAGTACTTC.

V is TRBV10-3 and J is TRBJ1-1; 9 bases align to TRBD1. Germline CDR1 is ENHRY and CDR2 is SYGVKD. The CDR3 runs to 14 residues. The V gene end was trimmed by 6 bases and the J gene end by 5 bases; junction bases not matched to a gene: 7. The CDR3 loop reads CAIRRTGVKTEAFF. The CDR3 DNA reads as TGTGCCATCAGGCGGACAGGGGTAAAGACTGAAGCTTTCTTT.

This sequence joins TRBV2 and TRBJ1-6; D remains unclear. Trimming left V 5 bases short and J 10 bases short, with 9 bases between. Germline V gives CDR1 SNHLY, CDR2 FYNNEI. The CDR3 covers 12 residues. The CDR3 DNA is TGTGCCAGCAGTATACAGTGGTCACCCCTCCACTTT. Amino acid sequence: CASSIQWSPLHF.

V gene TRBV2 combines with J gene TRBJ2-1; D is possibly TRBD2 (6 bases). V lost 7 bases to trimming and J lost 7 bases, with 14 bases between them. This CDR3 has 13 residues. The germline CDR1 and CDR2 sequences are SNHLY and FYNNEI. The DNA for the CDR3 is TGTGCCAGCATAGGGACTGGGAGGAATGAGCAGTTCTTC. Translation gives CASIGTGRNEQFF. Together with reference TRBV2 and TRBJ2-1, the CDR3 gives the full variable domain: EPEVTQTPSHQVTQMGQEVILRCVPISNHLYFYWYRQILGQKVEFLVSFYNNEISEKSEIFDDQFSVERPDGSNFTLKIRSTKLEDSAMYFCASIGTGRNEQFFGPGTRLTVL.

This clone appeared a few times. The chain carries TRBV27 and TRBJ1-5, with D maybe TRBD1 (6 bases). The CDR3 contains 14 residues. Trimming removed 5 bases at V and 3 bases at J, with 11 bases between. Germline CDR1 MNHEY, CDR2 SMNVEV (reference sequence). The CDR3 sequence: CASSIQGPNQPQHF. CDR3 in DNA: TGTGCCAGCAGTATACAGGGACCCAATCAGCCCCAGCATTTT.

The rearrangement links TRBV30 to TRBJ1-2, with D possibly matching TRBD1 (5 bases). The CDR3 length is 11 residues. V lost 3 bases and J 7 bases, leaving 9 bases between the germline ends. Germline CDR1 GTSNPN, CDR2 SVGIG (reference sequence). CDR3 protein: CAWRGVGGYTF. In DNA, the CDR3 is TGTGCCTGGAGAGGGGTAGGTGGCTACACCTTC.

This chain connects TRBV27 to TRBJ1-6; D remains unclear. Germline V gene lookup returns CDR1 MNHEY and CDR2 SMNVEV (reference sequence). The CDR3 runs 14 residues. Trimming left V 10 bases short and J 0 bases short, with 10 bases between. The CDR3 here is CATQSSSYNSPLHF. As DNA, the CDR3 is TGTGCCACCCAAAGTAGCTCCTATAATTCACCCCTCCACTTT.

This clone was found once. The chain has TRBV3-1 (or the pseudogene TRBV3-2) and TRBJ2-1; D may be TRBD2 (6 bases). The CDR3 sequence is 13 residues long. Between the trimmed V and J ends, which lost 0 bases and 7 bases, there was a span of 7 bases. CDR1 is LGHDT and CDR2 is YNNKEL in the germline V gene (reference sequence). The DNA of the CDR3 is TGTGCCAGCAGCCAAGAGGGGAGGAATGAGCAGTTCTTC. It specifies CASSQEGRNEQFF.

The chain recombines TRBV6-2 or TRBV6-3 with TRBJ2-7, with a weak D call TRBD2 (5 bases). The CDR3 has 11 amino acids. Germline assignment: CDR1 MNHEY and CDR2 SVGEGT. V lost 5 bases and J lost 8, with 10 bases in between. Here the CDR3 DNA reads TGTGCCAGCAGTCGGGGTCGACAGCAGTACGTC. Translating it yields CASSRGRQQYV.

The chain links TRBV24-1 to TRBJ2-2; possible D gene TRBD1, 7 bases. This CDR3 spans 13 amino acids. The ends were cut back, 9 bases at V and 8 bases at J, with 15 bases in the middle. Germline V gene lookup returns CDR1 KGHDR and CDR2 SFDVKD. The CDR3, as DNA: TGTGCCACCGGACAGGACTATAAGGGGGAGCTGTTTTTT. It specifies CATGQDYKGELFF.

The chain joins TRBV11-2 to TRBJ2-3; possibly TRBD1 for D (5 bases). The germline V and J ends were trimmed by 2 bases and 2 bases, with 11 bases remaining between them. Germline V lookup: CDR1 SGHAT, CDR2 FQNNGV. The length of the CDR3 is 15 residues. Written as DNA, the CDR3 is TGTGCCAGCAGCTTAATGGGGCAGCTCACAGATACGCAGTATTTT. Translation gives CASSLMGQLTDTQYF.

This clone appeared a single time. The V gene is TRBV9, the J gene TRBJ2-1; maybe TRBD1 (6 bases). V dropped 4 bases and J dropped 14 bases, with 22 bases sitting between them. The CDR3 runs to 14 residues. CDR1 and CDR2 (germline): SGDLS, YYNGEE. The CDR3 protein is CASSSRPLTGYKFF. DNA for the CDR3: TGTGCCAGCAGCTCCCGACCCTTGACAGGTTATAAGTTCTTC.

The V and J genes are TRBV20-1 and TRBJ2-2, with D possibly TRBD1 on 5 matching bases. Trimming cost V 3 bases and J 2 bases, with 10 bases left between them. This CDR3 region has 14 residues. Germline V gene sequence: CDR1 DFQATT, CDR2 SNEGSKA (reference sequence). This CDR3 reads CSASNRLNTGELFF. The CDR3 DNA reads as TGCAGTGCTAGTAACAGGCTCAACACCGGGGAGCTGTTTTTT.

The V gene is TRBV27, the J gene TRBJ1-1; 7 nucleotides match TRBD1. The CDR3 contains 15 residues. V was clipped by 5 bases and J by 0 bases; unmatched bases: 6. Germline lookup yields CDR1 MNHEY and CDR2 SMNVEV (reference sequence). The CDR3 here is CASSPNRGLNTEAFF. The CDR3 DNA follows: TGTGCCAGCAGTCCTAACAGGGGTCTGAACACTGAAGCTTTCTTT.

V usage is TRBV27 and J usage is TRBJ1-5; possible D gene TRBD1, 5 bases. The germline CDR1 and CDR2 sequences are MNHEY and SMNVEV (reference sequence). Trimming took off 2 bases at V and 0 bases at J, with 8 bases between the two ends. The CDR3 contains 15 residues. CDR3 region: CASSLRTNSNQPQHF. The CDR3 nucleotides are TGTGCCAGCAGTTTACGGACAAATAGCAATCAGCCCCAGCATTTT.